This is a list of T cell receptor beta chains from one sample in a study of cytomegalovirus exposure and HLA in healthy donors. TCRdb's table, derived via immunoSEQ multiplex PCR, lists solely in-frame clones and lacks some. The sample lists under 200,000 clones; approximately 80% were seen once. The sample consisted of PBMCs. The receptors come from a woman aged 50 to 65 in good health and CMV-seronegative. CDR3s include the opening cysteine and the closing phenylalanine or tryptophan. The order of the fields is CDR3 DNA, CDR3 protein, clone size, J gene, D gene, V gene. The D gene is left open where the match is weak. Size is omitted from some rows. Given values are once, few, many or a class for expanded clones.

DNA: TGTGCCAGCAGTGTTGAAGGGGGTGGCCAGCCCCAGCATTTT; CDR3: CASSVEGGGQPQHF; size: NA; J: TRBJ1-5; D: NA; V: TRBV6-4
DNA: TGTGCCAGCAGCTTGCGAAGCGGGGCGACCTACGAGCAGTACTTC; CDR3: CASSLRSGATYEQYF; size: NA; J: TRBJ2-7; D: TRBD2; V: TRBV5-4
DNA: TGTGCCAGTCTGGAGGGGGCGGAACCCGGGGAGCTGTTTTTT; CDR3: CASLEGAEPGELFF; size: NA; J: TRBJ2-2; D: NA; V: TRBV7-6
DNA: TGTGCTAGTGGTTTGTCGACCCCGATGTGGGCAGGTGAAGCTTTCTTT; CDR3: CASGLSTPMWAGEAFF; size: NA; J: TRBJ1-1; D: NA; V: TRBV12-5
DNA: TGTGCCAGCAGTATGGGGGGGGTCGGGGAAAAACTGTTTTTT; CDR3: CASSMGGVGEKLFF; size: NA; J: TRBJ1-4; D: NA; V: TRBV28
DNA: TGTGCCAGCAGCTTGGGGGGGGCCGTTCTTGAAGAGACCCAGTACTTC; CDR3: CASSLGGAVLEETQYF; size: NA; J: TRBJ2-5; D: NA; V: TRBV7-2
DNA: TGTGCCAGCAGTTACCAGGGGGTCGACAGCCACAATGAGCAGTTCTTC; CDR3: CASSYQGVDSHNEQFF; size: NA; J: TRBJ2-1; D: TRBD1; V: TRBV6-7
DNA: TGTGCCAGCAGCCTTAGGGGCAGGGGCACCGGGGAGCTGTTTTTT; CDR3: CASSLRGRGTGELFF; size: once; J: TRBJ2-2; D: NA; V: TRBV4-2
DNA: TGTGCCAGCAGCTGGGCGGGTAACTATGGCTACACCTTC; CDR3: CASSWAGNYGYTF; size: few; J: TRBJ1-2; D: NA; V: TRBV5-6
DNA: TGTGCCAGCAGTGGGGGGGTCAATCAGCCCCAGCATTTT; CDR3: CASSGGVNQPQHF; size: few; J: TRBJ1-5; D: NA; V: TRBV6-1
DNA: TGTGCCAGCAGTAGCCCCACAGGGGCGGTGGGATCGTGGGGCTACACCTTC; CDR3: CASSSPTGAVGSWGYTF; size: NA; J: TRBJ1-2; D: TRBD1; V: TRBV28
DNA: TGTGCCAGCAGCAGACTAGCCCATGAGCAGTTCTTC; CDR3: CASSRLAHEQFF; size: NA; J: TRBJ2-1; D: TRBD2; V: TRBV5-6
DNA: TGTGCCAGCAGCGTAGGCGGCTGGGGCGGGGGGAACACCGGGGAGCTGTTTTTT; CDR3: CASSVGGWGGGNTGELFF; size: NA; J: TRBJ2-2; D: TRBD2; V: TRBV9
DNA: TGTGCCAGCAGTTACTCGAGTGTATACGAGCAGTACTTC; CDR3: CASSYSSVYEQYF; size: NA; J: TRBJ2-7; D: NA; V: TRBV6-5
DNA: TGTGCCAGCAGGGACACGGACAGGGATGGCTACACCTTC; CDR3: CASRDTDRDGYTF; size: few; J: TRBJ1-2; D: TRBD1; V: TRBV6-5
DNA: TGTGCCTGGAGCCCTAACGTGGATACGCAGTATTTT; CDR3: CAWSPNVDTQYF; size: NA; J: TRBJ2-3; D: NA; V: TRBV30
DNA: TGTGCCAGCAGTTTAACAGGGATTGACACTGAAGCTTTCTTT; CDR3: CASSLTGIDTEAFF; size: NA; J: TRBJ1-1; D: NA; V: TRBV6-5
DNA: TGTGCCAGCGGGGCGGGGGGATCCTCCTACGAGCAGTACTTC; CDR3: CASGAGGSSYEQYF; size: NA; J: TRBJ2-7; D: TRBD2; V: TRBV6-1
DNA: TGTGCCAGTAGTGTTTTACAGAGCTCTGGAAACACCATATATTTT; CDR3: CASSVLQSSGNTIYF; size: NA; J: TRBJ1-3; D: NA; V: TRBV19
DNA: TGTGCCAGCAGTATAACAGGGGGCACTGAAGCTTTCTTT; CDR3: CASSITGGTEAFF; size: NA; J: TRBJ1-1; D: TRBD1; V: TRBV6-4
DNA: TGTGCCAGCAGTGGATGGGCAGACTCTGGAAACACCATATATTTT; CDR3: CASSGWADSGNTIYF; size: NA; J: TRBJ1-3; D: NA; V: TRBV7-6
DNA: TGTGCCAGCAGCCTAGGACTGGATGGGGAGACCCAGTACTTC; CDR3: CASSLGLDGETQYF; size: NA; J: TRBJ2-5; D: NA; V: TRBV6-5
DNA: TGTGCCAGCAGCTCCGACACAGGGGGGGGAGAGACCCAGTACTTC; CDR3: CASSSDTGGGETQYF; size: NA; J: TRBJ2-5; D: NA; V: TRBV5-4
DNA: TGTGCCATCCAAATGGGGCTCTCGAACACTGAAGCTTTCTTT; CDR3: CAIQMGLSNTEAFF; size: NA; J: TRBJ1-1; D: NA; V: TRBV10-3
DNA: TGTGCCAGCAGGACAGATGACTATGGCTACACCTTC; CDR3: CASRTDDYGYTF; size: once; J: TRBJ1-2; D: NA; V: TRBV5-4
DNA: TGTGCCAGCAGTTTTAGGGCGGGAGGGACGTACGAGCAGTACTTC; CDR3: CASSFRAGGTYEQYF; size: NA; J: TRBJ2-7; D: TRBD2; V: TRBV28
DNA: TGTGCCAGCAGCTTGGCCTTCGGTAGCGCGGAGACCGGGGAGCTGTTTTTT; CDR3: CASSLAFGSAETGELFF; size: NA; J: TRBJ2-2; D: NA; V: TRBV5-4
DNA: TGTGCCAGCAGTTTCGGCCAGGCCAATGCGTACGAGCAGTACTTC; CDR3: CASSFGQANAYEQYF; size: once; J: TRBJ2-7; D: NA; V: TRBV5-4
DNA: TGCGCCAGCAGCTTGGAGTTTGCGGGAGAAATGGATACGCAGTATTTT; CDR3: CASSLEFAGEMDTQYF; size: NA; J: TRBJ2-3; D: TRBD2; V: TRBV5-1
DNA: TGTGCCAGCAGTCCCCCCCCGGCTAGCGGGAGTGGGACCTACGAGCAGTACTTC; CDR3: CASSPPPASGSGTYEQYF; size: NA; J: TRBJ2-7; D: TRBD2; V: TRBV28
DNA: TGTGCCAGCAGTGTACCGGAGGTTTCACCCCTCCACTTT; CDR3: CASSVPEVSPLHF; size: NA; J: TRBJ1-6; D: NA; V: TRBV6-6
DNA: TGTGCCAGCAGTTTGCGGGTGCTGACCGCCCGGACCATAGGACCGGCGGCCTATGGCTACACCTTC; CDR3: CASSLRVLTARTIGPAAYGYTF; size: NA; J: TRBJ1-2; D: NA; V: TRBV28
DNA: TGTGCCAGCACCAGGGACAGCTCCTCTAATGAAAAACTGTTTTTT; CDR3: CASTRDSSSNEKLFF; size: NA; J: TRBJ1-4; D: TRBD1; V: TRBV9
DNA: TGTGCCAGCAGCTGGCGACTAGCGGATTCCTACAATGAGCAGTTCTTC; CDR3: CASSWRLADSYNEQFF; size: NA; J: TRBJ2-1; D: TRBD2; V: TRBV7-8
DNA: TGTGCCAGCAGTTTATCCCCGCGGACAGGGCCCAACTTC; CDR3: CASSLSPRTGPNF; size: NA; J: TRBJ2-7; D: TRBD1; V: TRBV28
DNA: TGTGCCAGCAGTGGGGGACTAGCGGGAGGGCCGGAGCTCTTC; CDR3: CASSGGLAGGPELF; size: NA; J: TRBJ2-1; D: TRBD2; V: TRBV2
DNA: TGCAGCGTTGAACGGGAGTTGAACACTGAAGCTTTCTTT; CDR3: CSVERELNTEAFF; size: NA; J: TRBJ1-1; D: NA; V: TRBV29-1
DNA: TGTGCCATCAGTGGGACTCAGCGCCCCCCACGAGAGCAGTTCTTC; CDR3: CAISGTQRPPREQFF; size: few; J: TRBJ2-1; D: NA; V: TRBV10-3
DNA: TGTGCCAGCAGCCGCGAGTCGGGGGGGAATCAGCCCCAGCATTTT; CDR3: CASSRESGGNQPQHF; size: NA; J: TRBJ1-5; D: NA; V: TRBV7-2
DNA: TGCGCCAGCAGTGAGAGGACAGGGGCGAAGAATGAGCAGTTCTTC; CDR3: CASSERTGAKNEQFF; size: NA; J: TRBJ2-1; D: TRBD1; V: TRBV10-1
DNA: TGCAGCGTTTTTACGGGGGGAGTTTACAATGAGCAGTTCTTC; CDR3: CSVFTGGVYNEQFF; size: NA; J: TRBJ2-1; D: TRBD2; V: TRBV29-1
DNA: TGTGCCAGCAGTTTTTCCGGGACAAGAGGCAACACCGGGGAGCTGTTTTTT; CDR3: CASSFSGTRGNTGELFF; size: NA; J: TRBJ2-2; D: NA; V: TRBV27
DNA: TGTGCCAGCAGCTTAGCCCGCCGGGACTTTGATGAAAAACTGTTTTTT; CDR3: CASSLARRDFDEKLFF; size: NA; J: TRBJ1-4; D: NA; V: TRBV11-2
DNA: TGTGCCAGCAGCGGCAGGGAACGGAAGGACACTGAAGCTTTCTTT; CDR3: CASSGRERKDTEAFF; size: NA; J: TRBJ1-1; D: NA; V: TRBV5-6
DNA: TGTGCCAGCAGCCAAGAGGGACAGGGAGCAAACCCTGGAAACACCATATATTTT; CDR3: CASSQEGQGANPGNTIYF; size: NA; J: TRBJ1-3; D: TRBD1; V: TRBV4-2
DNA: TGTGCCAGCTCACCCGGTCGGCAGGGGAATGGCTACACCTTC; CDR3: CASSPGRQGNGYTF; size: NA; J: TRBJ1-2; D: NA; V: TRBV18
DNA: TGTGCCAGCAGCCCTGCTCAGGGGAGCTATGGCTACACCTTC; CDR3: CASSPAQGSYGYTF; size: NA; J: TRBJ1-2; D: NA; V: TRBV7-8
DNA: TGCGCCAGCAGCTTGTTAGGGGCGGACACCGGGGAGCTGTTTTTT; CDR3: CASSLLGADTGELFF; size: NA; J: TRBJ2-2; D: NA; V: TRBV5-1
DNA: TGTGCCAGCAGTTTAGCCTTCCCGGGACAGGGGTTTGAAGCTTTCTTT; CDR3: CASSLAFPGQGFEAFF; size: NA; J: TRBJ1-1; D: TRBD1; V: TRBV27
DNA: TGTGCCATCTTTTCTGGTAGGGACAGCTATGGCTACACCTTC; CDR3: CAIFSGRDSYGYTF; size: NA; J: TRBJ1-2; D: TRBD1; V: TRBV10-3